Listed here is a single TCR beta chain. This clonotype has only a few counts. Its specific antigen is unknown. The record has no base qualities; no much larger clone is one base away. The sample comes from a study of T cells after yellow fever vaccination (dated by TCRdb to the late 2010s). Background on the whole study: The SMART-Seq v4 Ultra Low Input RNA kit was used to prepare libraries from fractions with low cell numbers. Bulk TCR alpha and beta repertoires were sequenced longitudinally to track T-cell clones before and after primary and booster YFV17D yellow fever vaccination. Two healthy male donors, one aged 18 to 30 and one aged 30 to 40 years, made up the cohort. Blood samples were taken at several timepoints before and after primary and secondary immunization, and bulk PBMC replicates and cell subsets were isolated. Points the paper makes about the study in general: Most clones expanded after primary vaccination were re-detected after the booster (around 96% of CD4 and approximately 85% of CD8), suggesting broad memory maintenance. The secondary T-cell response was weaker than the primary response but faster, peaking on day 5 instead of day 15. A small share of clonotypes occurred in both CD4 and CD8 compartments, likely arising from convergent recombination. Only a couple of donors were included in the study, so the extent to which the findings can be generalized is limited. Computational filtering was required because FACS-sorted repertoires could contain abundant contaminating clonotypes from the bulk population.

Synthesis of TCR cDNA relied on 5'RACE template switching, a step that introduced a universal primer site along with unique molecular identifiers. Priming for cDNA synthesis came from both the TCR alpha and TCR beta constant segments. Library amplification involved two PCR steps, and the second step added sample barcodes and sequencing adapters. Sequencing of libraries was performed on Illumina HiSeq 2500 (2x100 bp) or NovaSeq (2x150 bp). The published analysis was carried out like this. Demultiplexing of reads and collapsing into UMI consensus sequences were performed with MIGEC, and V(D)J alignment was carried out with MiXCR. Using edgeR on replicate PBMC samples, clonotypes were called vaccine-responding if FDR was below 0.01 and the log2 fold change was above 5 up to day 15. Bulk clonotypes were assigned CD4 or CD8 identity according to which sequenced CD4 or CD8 repertoire held them at higher abundance. TCRdb trimmed the raw reads at Q25, called clones with MiXCR and kept productive beta chains. Each entry merges the rows of one CDR3 protein and shows their most common DNA and genes. These V and J calls rely on TCRdb rather than the paper's analysis. This sample lists some 350,000 distinct CDR3 sequences; 8.5% to 10% were detected once. The ten top clones hold approximately 19% of the sample.

As encoded in the germline V gene, CDR1 is SGHVS while CDR2 is FNYEAQ. Trimming removed 5 bases from V and 5 bases from J; the gene matches leave 10 bases unexplained. The CDR3 goes from the cysteine to the phenylalanine over 15 residues. CDR3 DNA is the only sequence kept; it has 45 bases, read in frame from the first base. What this sample's treatment or condition label stands for: live attenuated yellow fever vaccine strain. At each blood-draw timepoint, two biological replicates of bulk PBMCs were obtained. A standard Ficoll-Paque protocol was used to isolate PBMCs from peripheral blood. TriZol was used to extract RNA from bulk PBMCs, CD4 and CD8 fractions, and dextramer-positive and dextramer-negative fractions.

The clonotype was recovered from a man aged 18 to 30 who received the YFV17D yellow fever vaccine. The chain uses TRBV7-6 and TRBJ2-5; TRBD1 fits 8 bases in the junction. The input for sequencing was PBMCs, taken on the day of the first yellow fever vaccination. The DNA sequence is TGTGCCAGCAGCCTATCGTGGACAGGGAAGGAGACCCAGTACTTC. It codes for CASSLSWTGKETQYF.